The 17 T cell receptor beta chains listed next were all sequenced from one sample in a study of control samples from healthy donors and cancer patients. The protocol was immunoSEQ multiplex PCR, while the TCRdb copy is restricted to in-frame clones and leaves out a portion. The data contain tens of thousands of clones, approximately 94% of them singletons. The sequencing input was blood. The receptor set was obtained from a woman aged 18-29 years in good health.

This chain uses TRBV13 with TRBJ2-2; D is possibly TRBD2 (7 bases). The germline V gene has CDR1 PRHDT and CDR2 FYEKMQ (reference sequence). With 5 bases removed from V and 6 bases from J, the gap between germline ends came to 16 bases. The CDR3 length is 15 residues. CDR3 bases: TGTGCCAGCAGCCGCGGACGGGGGGCCCCCGGGGAGCTGTTTTTT. Translated, it gives CASSRGRGAPGELFF.

The CDR3 region has the DNA TGTGCCAGCAGCACGGACCGGACGGGAGCCCAAGAGACCCAGTACTTC. Its protein is CASSTDRTGAQETQYF. The chain has TRBV5-6 and TRBJ2-5; tentatively, D is TRBD2 (6 bases). The CDR3 has 16 residues. V was shortened by 4 bases and J by 1 base, with 17 bases between the two germline ends. Germline CDR1 and CDR2: SGHDT and YYEEEE.

This chain links TRBV10-3 with TRBJ2-1, with a possible D match to TRBD2 (6 bases). This CDR3 has 12 residues. The germline V and J ends were trimmed by 6 bases and 8 bases, with 11 bases remaining between them. Germline loops: CDR1 ENHRY, CDR2 SYGVKD. This CDR3 is CAISPGGDEQFF. For the CDR3, the DNA is TGTGCCATCAGCCCTGGAGGGGATGAGCAGTTCTTC.

The chain has TRBV10-3 and TRBJ1-1; D gene uncertain. Trimming left V 4 bases short and J 1 base short, with 4 bases between. Germline V CDR1 and CDR2: ENHRY, SYGVKD. CDR3 length equals 12 residues. The CDR3 loop reads CAISVGNTEAFF. The CDR3 DNA is TGTGCCATCAGTGTCGGGAACACTGAAGCTTTCTTT.

The V call is TRBV25-1, the J call TRBJ1-1, with D perhaps matching TRBD1 (6 bases). CDR3 length equals 14 residues. Trimming shortened V by 6 bases and J by 4 bases, and 15 bases separated the two germline ends. The germline V gene has CDR1 MGHDK and CDR2 SYGVNS. The DNA of the CDR3 is TGTGCCAGCAGCCCGTACAGGGAGGGCACTGAAGCTTTCTTT. As protein: CASSPYREGTEAFF.

This chain uses TRBV7-2 with TRBJ1-2; TRBD1 matches at 7 bases. The CDR3 extends over 16 amino acids. The germline CDR1 and CDR2 sequences are SGHTA and FQGNSA. The V gene end was trimmed by 2 bases and the J gene end by 7 bases; junction bases not matched to a gene: 13. This chain's CDR3 is CASSLLIPQGISGYTF. In DNA, the CDR3 is TGTGCCAGCAGCTTATTGATCCCACAGGGGATAAGTGGCTACACCTTC.

The V gene is TRBV28, the J gene TRBJ2-1, with TRBD1 matching 7 bases. V trimming: 6 bases; J trimming: 6 bases; junction bases outside the gene matches: 11. CDR3 length: 15 residues. From germline, CDR1 is MDHEN and CDR2 SYDVKM. CDR3 DNA sequence: TGTGCCAGCAGGCCCCGGGACAGACCCCTCAATGAGCAGTTCTTC. The encoded protein is CASRPRDRPLNEQFF.

The V gene is TRBV5-8, the J gene TRBJ1-6; no firm D call. The CDR3 consists of 15 residues. The germline gives CDR1 SGHTS, CDR2 YDEGEE. V dropped 1 base and J dropped 9 bases, with 14 bases sitting between them. The CDR3 reads CASSLPLSWGSPLHF. CDR3 DNA: TGTGCCAGCAGCTTGCCCCTCTCCTGGGGTTCACCCCTCCACTTT.

The chain links TRBV19 to TRBJ2-4, with 8 bases identical to TRBD1. Per germline, CDR1 LNHDA and CDR2 SQIVND (reference sequence). The CDR3 contains 15 residues. Trimming at V came to 7 bases and at J to 4 bases, leaving 9 bases not matched to a gene. The CDR3 DNA reads as TGTGCCAGTACCGATGGGGGGACAGGAAAAAACATTCAGTACTTC. Its translation: CASTDGGTGKNIQYF.

This sequence joins TRBV28 and TRBJ1-5; D is unclear. CDR3 size: 12 residues. Trimming took off 7 bases at V and 3 bases at J, with 7 bases between the two ends. Germline CDR1 MDHEN, CDR2 SYDVKM. DNA of the CDR3: TGTGCCAGCAACAGAAACAATCAGCCCCAGCATTTT. This encodes CASNRNNQPQHF.

This chain uses TRBV7-9 with TRBJ1-2; 8 positions match TRBD1. Per the germline V gene, CDR1 is SEHNR and CDR2 is FQNEAQ (reference sequence). V was pared by 3 bases and J by 7 bases, with 1 base of the junction left unmatched. The CDR3 covers 12 residues. CDR3 amino acids: CASSLQGAGYTF. Here the CDR3 DNA reads TGTGCCAGCAGCTTGCAGGGGGCTGGCTACACCTTC.

This rearrangement joins TRBV18 to TRBJ2-5; D remains ambiguous. Between the trimmed V and J ends, which lost 3 bases and 1 base, there was a span of 6 bases. Per the germline V gene, CDR1 is KGHSH and CDR2 is LQKENI. CDR3 length: 13 amino acids. The CDR3 DNA reads TGTGCCAGCTCACCTGGATTCCAAGAGACCCAGTACTTC. Translation gives CASSPGFQETQYF.

The chain uses TRBV28 and TRBJ2-7, with 7 bases matching TRBD1. CDR1 is MDHEN, CDR2 SYDVKM, per germline. With 10 bases clipped from V and 1 base from J, the junction kept 13 bases outside the gene matches. This CDR3 region has 15 residues. The CDR3 DNA reads TGTGCCACTAACTCAGACAGGGCGGGTTCCTACGAGCAGTACTTC. Amino acid sequence: CATNSDRAGSYEQYF.

Remarks on this clone: This sample includes further DNA sequences coding for the same CDR3. V gene TRBV12-3 or TRBV12-4 combines with J gene TRBJ2-2; no clear D. V dropped 3 bases and J dropped 5 bases, with 4 bases sitting between them. The CDR3 totals 12 residues. The CDR3 DNA reads TGTGCCAGCAGTTTGGGGACCGGGGAGCTGTTTTTT. Its protein is CASSLGTGELFF.

This sequence joins TRBV7-9 and TRBJ1-2; D is possibly TRBD1 (6 bases). The germline V gene encodes CDR1 SEHNR and CDR2 FQNEAQ (reference sequence). With 0 bases removed from V and 2 bases from J, the gap between germline ends came to 10 bases. The CDR3 consists of 15 residues. CDR3 protein: CASSLAVGANYGYTF. CDR3 coding DNA: TGTGCCAGCAGCTTAGCGGTGGGGGCCAACTATGGCTACACCTTC.

This chain connects TRBV15 to TRBJ2-1, with D possibly matching TRBD2 (6 bases). The germline V and J ends were trimmed by 0 bases and 13 bases, with 10 bases remaining between them. This CDR3 is 12 amino acids long. Germline CDR1 LNHNV, CDR2 YYDKDF (reference sequence). The CDR3 here is CATSRDYGTQFF. DNA for the CDR3: TGTGCCACCAGCAGAGACTACGGGACTCAGTTCTTC.

CDR3 protein: CASEGTFNTDTQYF. The CDR3 DNA reads as TGTGCCAGCGAGGGGACCTTCAACACAGATACGCAGTATTTT. The chain couples TRBV6-5 to TRBJ2-3; the D gene could be TRBD1 or TRBD2 (5 bases each). The V gene lost 8 bases and the J gene lost 2 bases, with 14 bases spanning the gap. The CDR3 sequence is 14 residues long. Germline CDR1 reads MNHEY; CDR2 reads SVGAGI.